This is a list of T cell receptor beta chains from one sample in a study of early T cells in non-severe SARS-CoV-2 infection. TCRdb analysed the 5' RACE reads with MiXCR anew, one entry per CDR3 protein. The sample has some 50,000 distinct CDR3 sequences, roughly 5% seen once; the top ten hold 5.4%. The sequenced sample was whole blood, obtained at baseline. The receptors come from an adult who was a healthcare worker with PCR-confirmed SARS-CoV-2 infection or an uninfected control (not recorded which). Both conserved end residues are part of each CDR3. The D gene is left open where the match is weak. Size is omitted from some rows. Given values are once, few, many or a class for expanded clones.

v_gene,abundance,d_gene,j_gene,CDR3nt,CDR3aa
TRBV30,many,.,TRBJ2-1,TGTGCCTGGAGCGTAGCCTCCTACAATGAGCAGTTCTTC,CAWSVASYNEQFF
TRBV20-1,many,.,TRBJ1-1,TGCAGTGCTGTAAAAGGGAACACTGAAGCTTTCTTT,CSAVKGNTEAFF
TRBV7-9,few,TRBD2,TRBJ2-1,TGTGCCAGCAGCCTCGTACCGAATCAGGGCGGGAGAAACTTC,CASSLVPNQGGRNF
TRBV12-3/TRBV12-4,many,.,TRBJ2-4,TGTGCCAGCAGTTTATACGGGATCGGCAAAAACATTCAGTACTTC,CASSLYGIGKNIQYF
TRBV28,many,.,TRBJ2-7,TGTGCCAGCAAAGACGAGCGTGCTTTCGGATTCAACGAGCAGTACTTC,CASKDERAFGFNEQYF
TRBV12-3/TRBV12-4,many,.,TRBJ2-1,TGTGCCAGCAGTCGCTACGAGCAGTTCTTC,CASSRYEQFF
TRBV15,many,.,TRBJ2-7,TGTGCCACCAGCAGAGCCCCGAGTCGGGACGGGTACGAGCAGTACTTC,CATSRAPSRDGYEQYF
TRBV11-2,.,.,TRBJ2-1,TGTGCCAGCAGCCCCGGACTCGTCTACAATGAGCAGTTCTTC,CASSPGLVYNEQFF
TRBV21-1,few,.,TRBJ2-7,TGTGCCAGCAGCAAAGAGAGAAGGGGGCCGCTGGGGGAGCAGTACTTC,CASSKERRGPLGEQYF
TRBV29-1,many,.,TRBJ2-5,TGCAGCGTGGTCACTAGTCAGGAGACCCAGTACTTC,CSVVTSQETQYF
TRBV25-1,many,.,TRBJ2-1,TGTGCCAGCAGTCCTTCAAGGGGGTACAATGAGCAGTTCTTC,CASSPSRGYNEQFF